What follows describes a single T cell receptor (beta chain). The CDR3 totals 13 residues. Germline assignment: CDR1 SGHAT and CDR2 FQNNGV. V was trimmed by 3 bases and J by 2 bases, leaving 8 bases between them. This entry belongs to a study of shared clonotypes between healthy human individuals. TCRdb's copy holds only in-frame clones and misses some; the assay was immunoSEQ multiplex PCR. The sample lists 2,500,000 or so clones, around nine tenths seen once, with under 0.15% in the top ten. The origin of this receptor is a young man in good health. The sequencing sample was made of naive CD4+ T cells sorted from blood. Subset denoted: CD45RA+ positively selected. The chain employs TRBV11-2 and TRBJ2-7, with D unresolved. CDR3 protein: CASSFLMAYEQYF. The CDR3 coding sequence is TGTGCCAGCAGCTTCCTAATGGCCTACGAGCAGTACTTC.